The next 19 T cell receptor beta chains were all read from a single sample in a study of blood T cell repertoires in COVID-19. Measured with immunoSEQ multiplex PCR; TCRdb has only the in-frame clones, and not every one. The repertoire holds nearly 200,000 clones, with almost 85% as singletons. The sample consisted of peripheral blood. These receptors were obtained from a woman aged 70 to 79 with active or convalescent COVID-19.

As to this clone: The germline gene is not matched at one end of the junction; a read error may be the cause. The chain has TRBV20-1 and TRBJ1-2; D perhaps matches TRBD1 (6 bases). There are 10 residues in the CDR3. The V gene's germline CDR1 is DFQATT and CDR2 SNEGSKA (reference sequence). Here the CDR3 reads CSAWTANFIF. The CDR3 coding sequence is TGCAGTGCTTGGACAGCGAATTTCATCTTC.

This chain connects TRBV3-1 (or the pseudogene TRBV3-2) to TRBJ2-2; 8 nucleotides line up with TRBD2. Looked up from germline, CDR1 is LGHDT and CDR2 is YNNKEL (reference sequence). The CDR3 length is 18 residues. Trimming at V came to 0 bases and at J to 3 bases, leaving 9 bases not matched to a gene. CDR3 sequence (DNA): TGTGCCAGCAGCCAAGACGAAGCTAGCGGGCTTTACACCGGGGAGCTGTTTTTT. Translation gives CASSQDEASGLYTGELFF.

J is TRBJ2-7 and V is TRBV3-1 (or the pseudogene TRBV3-2); possibly TRBD2 for D (5 bases). The V and J ends lost 5 bases and 4 bases respectively, with 12 bases between them. The CDR3 consists of 13 residues. Germline V CDR1 and CDR2: LGHDT, YNNKEL (reference sequence). The CDR3 spells CASSSRTGYEQYF. Written as DNA, the CDR3 is TGTGCCAGCAGCTCGAGGACTGGGTACGAGCAGTACTTC.

The chain carries TRBV2 and TRBJ2-1, with TRBD1 as a possible D gene (6 bases). The CDR3 has 15 residues. CDR1 is SNHLY, CDR2 FYNNEI, per germline. Trimming shortened V by 0 bases and J by 4 bases, and 10 bases separated the two germline ends. The CDR3 DNA sequence: TGTGCCAGCAGTGAAGCGGGACATGCGTACAATGAGCAGTTCTTC. Protein sequence: CASSEAGHAYNEQFF.

The genes are TRBV4-2 and TRBJ2-1; D is perhaps TRBD2 (6 bases). The CDR3 consists of 16 residues. Germline CDR1 reads LGHNA; CDR2 reads YNFKEQ. Between the trimmed V and J ends, which lost 1 base and 0 bases, there was a span of 10 bases. CDR3 nucleotides: TGTGCCAGCAGCCAAGTTAGCGGAAGCTCCTACAATGAGCAGTTCTTC. It is translated as CASSQVSGSSYNEQFF.

The CDR3 region has the DNA TGCGCCAGCAGCCAAGAAGGGGGACTAGCGCTTTACGAGCAGTACTTC. This codes for CASSQEGGLALYEQYF. The chain links TRBV4-1 to TRBJ2-7; 10 bases fit TRBD2. The ends lost 0 bases at V and 4 bases at J; junction bases unmatched: 6. The CDR3 runs 16 residues. Germline-derived CDR1 and CDR2 are MGHRA and YSYEKL.

J is TRBJ2-2 and V is TRBV5-1, with D perhaps matching TRBD2 (5 bases). Germline V gives CDR1 SGHRS, CDR2 YFSETQ. Trimming stripped 4 bases from V and 0 bases from J, with 7 bases between. The CDR3 runs 14 residues. CDR3 nucleotide sequence: TGCGCCAGCAGCGGACTCCCGAACACCGGGGAGCTGTTTTTT. Amino acid sequence: CASSGLPNTGELFF. Together with reference TRBV5-1 and TRBJ2-2, the CDR3 gives the full variable domain: KAGVTQTPRYLIKTRGQQVTLSCSPISGHRSVSWYQQTPGQGLQFLFEYFSETQRNKGNFPGRFSGRQFSNSRSEMNVSTLELGDSALYLCASSGLPNTGELFFGEGSRLTVL.

This rearrangement joins TRBV12-3 or TRBV12-4 to TRBJ2-7, with D uncertain. The length of the CDR3 is 13 residues. V lost 3 bases and J 4 bases, leaving 10 bases between the germline ends. Written as DNA, the CDR3 is TGTGCCAGCAGTTTGGGCCGGCTTTACGAGCAGTACTTC. Translated: CASSLGRLYEQYF.

In this sample, this clone turned up a few times. The rearrangement uses TRBV10-2 and TRBJ1-5; 10 bases are shared with TRBD1. Germline V lookup: CDR1 WSHSY, CDR2 SAAADI. This CDR3 has 15 amino acids. Losses at the gene ends were 6 bases for V and 5 bases for J; bases not matched to a gene: 7. CDR3 in DNA: TGCGCCAGCAGGGACCGACAGGGGGCCCATCAGCCCCAGCATTTT. This gives the protein CASRDRQGAHQPQHF.

The chain has TRBV6-5 and TRBJ1-5; D gene ambiguous. This CDR3 is built from 14 residues. Germline lookup yields CDR1 MNHEY and CDR2 SVGAGI. V lost 6 bases and J lost 0, with 9 bases in between. Written as DNA, the CDR3 is TGTGCCAGCAGCCTGACAAATAGCAATCAGCCCCAGCATTTT. It encodes CASSLTNSNQPQHF.

The rearrangement links TRBV19 to TRBJ1-1, with TRBD1 matching over 8 bases. The CDR3 is made up of 14 amino acids. V lost 7 bases to trimming and J lost 4 bases; unmatched junction nucleotides: 8. CDR1 is LNHDA and CDR2 is SQIVND in the germline V gene (reference sequence). Written as DNA, the CDR3 is TGTGCCAGTAAGACAGGGGCCGTTCGCACTGAAGCTTTCTTT. It yields the protein CASKTGAVRTEAFF.

As regards this clone: A read error may produce the germline difference seen at one junction end. The gene calls are TRBV6-6 and TRBJ2-1; 12 bases map to TRBD2. The CDR3 is made up of 14 amino acids. CDR1 MNHNY and CDR2 SVGAGI come from the germline V gene (reference sequence). The CDR3 reads CASSYSSLAGGWIF. The CDR3 DNA reads TGTGCCAGCAGTTACTCGTCTCTAGCGGGAGGGTGGATCTTC.

Here the CDR3 DNA reads TGCGCCAGCAGCTCAGGACAGGGAAACTACAATGAGCAGTTCTTC. Residues: CASSSGQGNYNEQFF. The V and J genes are TRBV5-1 and TRBJ2-1, with 8 bases aligning to TRBD1. Germline lookup yields CDR1 SGHRS and CDR2 YFSETQ. V shed 3 bases, J shed 3 bases, and the junction held 5 bases outside the gene matches. This CDR3 is built from 15 residues.

V is TRBV10-3 and J is TRBJ2-1, with 8 bases fitting TRBD2. CDR3 size: 13 residues. Germline CDR1 ENHRY, CDR2 SYGVKD. V was clipped by 6 bases and J by 5 bases; unmatched bases: 3. The CDR3 protein is CAIRSGSNNEQFF. The DNA of the CDR3 is TGTGCCATCAGAAGCGGGAGTAACAATGAGCAGTTCTTC.

The J gene is TRBJ2-3, the V gene TRBV5-1; 9 nucleotides line up with TRBD2. From germline, CDR1 is SGHRS and CDR2 YFSETQ. The CDR3 contains 16 residues. V gave up 0 bases and J gave up 3 bases; unmatched junction bases: 5. The CDR3 region is CASSLEAGGRTDTQYF. For the CDR3, the DNA is TGCGCCAGCAGCTTGGAGGCGGGAGGGAGGACAGATACGCAGTATTTT.

The chain recombines TRBV21-1 with TRBJ2-4; the DNA was not used to check the table's D call, TRBD1. TRBV21-1 is shown as a pseudogene. The CDR3 totals 14 residues. The DNA for the CDR3 is TGTGCCAGCAGCCGCTGGGGGCAGCCCGAGGGTCGGTACTTC. Translating it yields CASSRWGQPEGRYF.

This rearrangement joins TRBV29-1 to TRBJ2-7; a possible D gene is TRBD2 (7 bases). Germline CDR1 is SQVTM and CDR2 is ANQGSEA. The CDR3 totals 18 residues. Trimming cost V 4 bases and J 0 bases, with 25 bases left between them. The CDR3: CSVGGASGYKPSSYEQYF. For the CDR3, the DNA is TGCAGCGTTGGGGGGGCTAGCGGATATAAACCGAGCTCCTACGAGCAGTACTTC.

The chain links TRBV12-3 or TRBV12-4 to TRBJ2-4; D not certain. This CDR3 has 10 residues. Trimming stripped 4 bases from V and 9 bases from J, with 4 bases between. CDR3 sequence (DNA): TGTGCCAGCAGTTCGGTCATTCAGTACTTC. Protein: CASSSVIQYF.

The chain combines TRBV19 with TRBJ2-4; the D gene is possibly TRBD1 (6 bases). The germline gives CDR1 LNHDA, CDR2 SQIVND (reference sequence). Trimming pared 2 bases from V and 3 bases from J, leaving 17 bases between. The CDR3 sequence is 17 residues long. The CDR3 region has the DNA TGTGCCAGTAGTATAAACGACCAGGGGTACGTCAAAAACATTCAGTACTTC. Translation gives CASSINDQGYVKNIQYF.